The clone carrying this TCR beta chain was detected only once. Assay: immunoSEQ multiplex PCR; the TCRdb copy retains only in-frame clones and omits some. The data show approximately 11,000 clones, with more than 80% seen just once and around 0.43% held by the top ten. These data originate in a study of follicular helper T cells after annual influenza vaccination. On the study more broadly: Across the 2013-2014, 2014-2015 and 2015-2016 vaccination seasons, some subjects were resampled.

Regarding time point: 2015-2016 season, 7 days after influenza vaccination. CDR3 size: 14 residues. In germline, CDR1 is MNHNY, CDR2 SVGAGI (reference sequence). Trimming took off 6 bases at V and 1 base at J, with 12 bases between the two ends. The V and J genes are TRBV6-6 and TRBJ1-1; a weak D match, TRBD1 (5 bases). The TCR originated in an adult who received the influenza vaccine. Specimen: CXCR5+ CD38- circulating T follicular helper cells from blood, collected 7 days after influenza vaccination. As for subset: circulating Tfh, non-naive CD4+CXCR5+PD-1+ (ICOS+CD38+ or ICOS-CD38-). The CDR3 is CASSPDSSNTEAFF. Written as DNA, the CDR3 is TGTGCCAGCAGCCCCGACAGCTCGAACACTGAAGCTTTCTTT.